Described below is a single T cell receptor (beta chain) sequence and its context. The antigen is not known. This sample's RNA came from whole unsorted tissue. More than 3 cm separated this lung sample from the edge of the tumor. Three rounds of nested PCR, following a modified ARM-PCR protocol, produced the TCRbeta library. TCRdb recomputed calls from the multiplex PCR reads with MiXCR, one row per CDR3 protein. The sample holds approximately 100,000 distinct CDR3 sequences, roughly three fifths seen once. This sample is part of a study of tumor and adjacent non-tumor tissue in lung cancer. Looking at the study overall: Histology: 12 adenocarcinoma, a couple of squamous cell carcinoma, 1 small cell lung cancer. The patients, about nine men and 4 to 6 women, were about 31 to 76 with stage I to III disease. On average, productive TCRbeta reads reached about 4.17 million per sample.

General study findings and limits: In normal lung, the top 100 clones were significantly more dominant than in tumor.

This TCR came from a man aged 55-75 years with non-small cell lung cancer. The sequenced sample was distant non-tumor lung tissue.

CDR3 protein: CAIRRNNGYTF. CDR3 nucleotides: TGTGCCATCAGGAGGAACAATGGCTACACCTTC. This chain uses TRBV10-3 with TRBJ1-2; D is uncertain. The V end lost 6 bases, the J end lost 6 bases, and 8 bases lay between the germline ends. CDR3 length equals 11 residues. Germline values: CDR1 ENHRY, CDR2 SYGVKD.